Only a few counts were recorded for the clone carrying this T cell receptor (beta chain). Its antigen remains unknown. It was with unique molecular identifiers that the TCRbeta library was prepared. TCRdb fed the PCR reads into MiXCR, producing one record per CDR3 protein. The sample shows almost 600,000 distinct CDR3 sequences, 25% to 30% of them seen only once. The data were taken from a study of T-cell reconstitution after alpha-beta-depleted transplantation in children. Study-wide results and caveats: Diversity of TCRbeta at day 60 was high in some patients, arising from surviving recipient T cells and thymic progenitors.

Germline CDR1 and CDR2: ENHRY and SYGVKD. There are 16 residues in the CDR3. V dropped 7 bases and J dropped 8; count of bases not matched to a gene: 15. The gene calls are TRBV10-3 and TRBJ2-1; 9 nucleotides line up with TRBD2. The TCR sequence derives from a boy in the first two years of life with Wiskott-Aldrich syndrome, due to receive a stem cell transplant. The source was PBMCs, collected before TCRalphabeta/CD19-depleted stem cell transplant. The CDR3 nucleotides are TGTGCCATCACTCCAGCCCTAGCGGGAAATCTAGATGAGCAGTTCTTC. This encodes CAITPALAGNLDEQFF.